The T cell receptor (beta chain) under discussion was sequenced for a study of read filtering for tumor transcriptome and immune sequencing. J was trimmed by 3 bases and V by 4 bases; bases with no gene match: 6. In germline, CDR1 is SGHRS, CDR2 YFSETQ. The CDR3 sequence is 14 residues long. This clonotype was counted at least ten times. From 350 to 500 ng of RNA, a library with molecular barcoded alpha/delta and beta/gamma adaptors was made. TCRdb passed the reads through MiXCR, listing each CDR3 protein once. The sample lists 40,000 or so distinct CDR3 sequences; about 15% were seen once. The sample consisted of a population of CD138-negative cells sorted from bone marrow. This sequence originates from a donor aged 40 or older with multiple myeloma. The rearrangement uses TRBV5-1 and TRBJ2-5, with 7 bases aligning to TRBD1. The CDR3 protein is CASSPRQGKETQYF. DNA for the CDR3: TGCGCCAGCAGCCCAAGACAGGGTAAAGAGACCCAGTACTTC.